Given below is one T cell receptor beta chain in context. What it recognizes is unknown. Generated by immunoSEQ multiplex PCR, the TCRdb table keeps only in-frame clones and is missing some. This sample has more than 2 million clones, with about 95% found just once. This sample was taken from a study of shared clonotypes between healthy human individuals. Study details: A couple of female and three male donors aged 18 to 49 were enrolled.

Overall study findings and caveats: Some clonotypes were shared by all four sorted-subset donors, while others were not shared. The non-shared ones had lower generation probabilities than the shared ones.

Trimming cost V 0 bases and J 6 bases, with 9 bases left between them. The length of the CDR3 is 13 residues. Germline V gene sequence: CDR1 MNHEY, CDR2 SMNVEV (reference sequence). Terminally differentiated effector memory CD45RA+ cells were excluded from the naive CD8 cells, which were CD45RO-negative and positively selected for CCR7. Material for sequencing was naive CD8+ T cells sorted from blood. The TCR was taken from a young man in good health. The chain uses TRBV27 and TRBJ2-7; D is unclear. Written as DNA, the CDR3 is TGTGCCAGCAGTTTATCGTTCGATTCCGAGCAGTACTTC. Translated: CASSLSFDSEQYF.